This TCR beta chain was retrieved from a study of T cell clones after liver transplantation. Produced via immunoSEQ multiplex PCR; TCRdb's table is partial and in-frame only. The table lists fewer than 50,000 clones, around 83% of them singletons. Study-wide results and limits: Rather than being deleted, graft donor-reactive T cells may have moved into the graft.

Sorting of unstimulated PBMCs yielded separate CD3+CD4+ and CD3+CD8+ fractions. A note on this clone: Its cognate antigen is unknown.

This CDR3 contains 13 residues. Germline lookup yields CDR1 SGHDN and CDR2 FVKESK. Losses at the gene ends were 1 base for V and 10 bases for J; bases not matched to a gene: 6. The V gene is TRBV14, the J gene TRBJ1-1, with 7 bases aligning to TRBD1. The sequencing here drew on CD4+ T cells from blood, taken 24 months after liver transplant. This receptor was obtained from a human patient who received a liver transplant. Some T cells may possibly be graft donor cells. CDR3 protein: CASSQAQHRGAFF. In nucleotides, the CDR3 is TGTGCCAGCAGCCAAGCCCAGCACAGGGGAGCTTTCTTT. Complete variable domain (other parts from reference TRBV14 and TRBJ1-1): EAGVTQFPSHSVIEKGQTVTLRCDPISGHDNLYWYRRVMGKEIKFLLHFVKESKQDESGMPNNRFLAERTGGTYSTLKVQPAELEDSGVYFCASSQAQHRGAFFGQGTRLTVV.